This T cell receptor beta chain is from a study of vaccination and CD4 T cells after COVID-19. Study details: Overlapping peptides of the spike proteins of SARS-CoV-2, HCoV-NL63, HCoV-OC43 and HCoV-229E were used for cell stimulation.

The CDR3 covers 15 residues. The V end lost 4 bases, the J end lost 3 bases, and 13 bases lay between the germline ends. Germline lookup yields CDR1 LNHNV and CDR2 YYDKDF (reference sequence). Treatment of the sample: approximately 11-day PBMC culture with coronavirus spike peptide pools or control peptides (ViraFEST assay). TCRs were sequenced by ViraFEST after antigen-specific T cells had been expanded with peptide pools. Regarding this clonotype: The antigen remains unidentified.

Cultured CD4+ T cells had their DNA profiled by the Oncomine TCR Beta short-read assay. Via MiXCR, TCRdb re-called the PCR reads, giving one row per CDR3 protein. The sample lists over 8,000 distinct CDR3 sequences; around 60% were seen once. The sample taken for sequencing was CD4+ T cells from blood, cultured in vitro. The chain joins TRBV15 to TRBJ1-3; D is unresolved. This clonotype was sampled from a human donor who had recovered from COVID-19. The CDR3 DNA sequence: TGTGCCACCAGCACCCGCAGGTCGGATGGAAACACCATATATTTT. Its protein is CATSTRRSDGNTIYF.